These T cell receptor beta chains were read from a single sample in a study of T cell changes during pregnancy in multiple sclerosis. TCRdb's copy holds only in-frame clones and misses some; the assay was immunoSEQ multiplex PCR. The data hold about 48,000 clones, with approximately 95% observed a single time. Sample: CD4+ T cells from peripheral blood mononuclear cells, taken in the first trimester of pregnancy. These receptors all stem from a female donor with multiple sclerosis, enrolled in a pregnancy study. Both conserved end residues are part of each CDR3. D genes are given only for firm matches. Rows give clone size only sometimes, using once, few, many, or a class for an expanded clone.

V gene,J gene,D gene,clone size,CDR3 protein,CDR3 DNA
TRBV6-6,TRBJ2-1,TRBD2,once,CASSYSSGGAYNEQFF,TGTGCCAGCAGTTACTCGAGCGGGGGGGCCTACAATGAGCAGTTCTTC
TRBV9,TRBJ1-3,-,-,CASSVGSSGVGNTIYF,TGTGCCAGCAGCGTAGGTTCGTCGGGGGTGGGAAACACCATATATTTT
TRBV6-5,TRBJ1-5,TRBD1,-,CASSRGQGGNQPQHF,TGTGCCAGCAGCCGGGGACAGGGTGGAAACCAGCCCCAGCATTTT
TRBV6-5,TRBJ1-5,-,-,CASRLRQTTNQPQHF,TGTGCCAGCAGATTACGACAGACAACAAATCAGCCCCAGCATTTT
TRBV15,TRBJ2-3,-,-,CATSRDIPDTQYF,TGTGCCACCAGCAGAGATATTCCAGATACGCAGTATTTT
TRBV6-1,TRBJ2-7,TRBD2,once,CATRGGGIYEQYF,TGTGCCACCCGTGGCGGGGGGATCTACGAGCAGTACTTC
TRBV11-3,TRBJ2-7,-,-,CASSFRTDEEQYF,TGTGCCAGCAGCTTTCGGACTGACGAGGAGCAGTACTTC
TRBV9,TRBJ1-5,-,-,CASSVGGASGQPQHF,TGTGCCAGCAGCGTAGGGGGGGCTAGCGGTCAGCCCCAGCATTTT
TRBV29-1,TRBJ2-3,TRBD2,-,CSGSPPTSADTQYF,TGCAGCGGATCCCCCCCGACTAGCGCAGATACGCAGTATTTT
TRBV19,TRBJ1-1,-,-,CASSILVGNTEAFF,TGTGCCAGTAGTATCTTGGTCGGGAACACTGAAGCTTTCTTT
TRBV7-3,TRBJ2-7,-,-,CASSFGLTYEQYF,TGTGCCAGCAGCTTCGGTCTGACATACGAGCAGTACTTC
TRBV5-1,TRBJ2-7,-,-,CASSTVPNIAYEQYF,TGCGCCAGCAGCACGGTGCCAAATATCGCCTACGAGCAGTACTTC
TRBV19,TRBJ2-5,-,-,CASSRTVQETQYF,TGTGCCAGTAGTAGGACAGTTCAAGAGACCCAGTACTTC
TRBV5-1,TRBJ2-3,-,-,CASSLGGPTDTQYF,TGCGCCAGCAGCTTGGGGGGGCCCACAGATACGCAGTATTTT
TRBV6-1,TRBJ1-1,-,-,CASSPNRVPFTEAFF,TGTGCCAGCAGTCCAAACAGGGTTCCGTTCACTGAAGCTTTCTTT
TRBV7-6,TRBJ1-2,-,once,CASSPYPKGQANYGYTF,TGTGCCAGCAGCCCCTACCCGAAGGGACAAGCTAACTATGGCTACACCTTC
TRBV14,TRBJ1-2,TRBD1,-,CASSQEKRQGRSGYTF,TGTGCCAGCAGCCAAGAGAAGCGACAGGGGCGCTCTGGCTACACCTTC
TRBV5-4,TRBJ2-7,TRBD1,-,CASSLARTGGEQYF,TGTGCCAGCAGCTTGGCGCGGACAGGGGGAGAGCAGTACTTC
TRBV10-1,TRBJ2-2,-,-,CASSDPGQNTGELFF,TGCGCCAGCAGTGATCCGGGACAGAACACCGGGGAGCTGTTTTTT
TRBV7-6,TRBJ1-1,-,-,CASSPQDMNTEAFF,TGTGCCAGCAGCCCACAGGATATGAACACTGAAGCTTTCTTT
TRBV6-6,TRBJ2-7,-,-,CASSHDRNSYEQYF,TGTGCCAGCAGCCACGACAGAAACTCCTACGAGCAGTACTTC
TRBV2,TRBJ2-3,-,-,CASGRGMESQYF,TGTGCCAGCGGGAGGGGGATGGAGTCGCAGTATTTT
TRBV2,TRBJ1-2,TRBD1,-,CASTGDRGNYGYTF,TGTGCCAGCACCGGGGACAGGGGAAACTATGGCTACACCTTC
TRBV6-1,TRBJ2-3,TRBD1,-,CASATGTGLADTQYF,TGTGCCAGCGCGACCGGGACAGGGTTGGCAGATACGCAGTATTTT
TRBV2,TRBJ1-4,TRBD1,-,CASSRDRGPTNEKLFF,TGTGCCAGCTCCCGAGACAGGGGGCCGACTAATGAAAAACTGTTTTTT
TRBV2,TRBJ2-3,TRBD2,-,CASTRSGASSDTQYF,TGTGCCAGCACGAGGAGCGGGGCTTCCTCGGATACGCAGTATTTT
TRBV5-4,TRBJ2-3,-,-,CASSLGGTDTQYF,TGTGCCAGCAGCTTGGGCGGCACAGATACGCAGTATTTT
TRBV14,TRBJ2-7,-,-,CASSQVLGNSYEQYF,TGTGCCAGCAGCCAAGTTCTCGGGAACTCCTACGAGCAGTACTTC
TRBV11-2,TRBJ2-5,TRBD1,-,CASSLGAGGVQTQYF,TGTGCCAGCAGCTTAGGGGCAGGGGGAGTCCAGACCCAGTACTTC
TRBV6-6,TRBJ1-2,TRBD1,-,CASTMYRGGNYGYTF,TGTGCCAGCACTATGTACAGGGGAGGAAACTATGGCTACACCTTC
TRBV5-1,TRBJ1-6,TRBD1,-,CASSFNPSGTGLAPLHF,TGCGCCAGCAGCTTCAACCCCTCCGGGACAGGCTTGGCACCCCTCCACTTT
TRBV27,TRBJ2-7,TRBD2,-,CASSKLSSGGAYEQYF,TGTGCCAGCAGTAAACTTTCTAGCGGGGGGGCCTACGAGCAGTACTTC
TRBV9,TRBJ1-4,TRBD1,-,CASSVGNRGQAEKLFF,TGTGCCAGCAGCGTAGGAAATAGGGGACAGGCTGAAAAACTGTTTTTT
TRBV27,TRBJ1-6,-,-,CASSFRDSPLHF,TGTGCCAGCAGTTTCAGGGATTCACCCCTCCACTTT
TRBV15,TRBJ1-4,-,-,CATSRDAHTNEKLFF,TGTGCCACCAGCAGAGATGCTCACACCAATGAAAAACTGTTTTTT
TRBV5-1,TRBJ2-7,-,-,CASSLISQLEQYF,TGCGCCAGCAGCTTGATTTCACAGCTCGAGCAGTACTTC
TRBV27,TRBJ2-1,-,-,CASSLLRLRDGNEQFF,TGTGCCAGCAGTTTATTAAGGCTGCGGGATGGGAATGAGCAGTTCTTC
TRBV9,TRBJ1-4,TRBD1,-,CASSVDRGDEKLFF,TGTGCCAGCAGCGTAGACAGGGGGGATGAAAAACTGTTTTTT
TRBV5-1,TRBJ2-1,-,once,CASSQDNEQFF,TGCGCCAGCAGCCAGGACAATGAGCAGTTCTTC
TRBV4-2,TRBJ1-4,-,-,CASSPRDSNLATTNEKLFF,TGTGCCAGCAGCCCGCGGGACTCGAACTTAGCGACAACTAATGAAAAACTGTTTTTT
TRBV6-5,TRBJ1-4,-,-,CASSPGATNEKLFF,TGTGCCAGCAGCCCCGGGGCAACTAATGAAAAACTGTTTTTT
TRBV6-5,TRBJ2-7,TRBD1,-,CASRQGASSSEQYF,TGTGCCAGCAGACAGGGGGCTTCATCCTCCGAGCAGTACTTC
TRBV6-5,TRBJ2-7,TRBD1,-,CATGTDSSYEQYF,TGTGCCACCGGGACAGATAGCTCCTACGAGCAGTACTTC
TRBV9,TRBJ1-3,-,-,CASSVAVSGNTIYF,TGTGCCAGCAGCGTAGCTGTCTCTGGAAACACCATATATTTT
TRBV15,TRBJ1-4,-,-,CATSRWGDEKLFF,TGTGCCACCAGCAGATGGGGGGATGAAAAACTGTTTTTT
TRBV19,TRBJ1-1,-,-,CASSIVGTPNTEAFF,TGTGCCAGTAGTATCGTCGGGACACCGAACACTGAAGCTTTCTTT